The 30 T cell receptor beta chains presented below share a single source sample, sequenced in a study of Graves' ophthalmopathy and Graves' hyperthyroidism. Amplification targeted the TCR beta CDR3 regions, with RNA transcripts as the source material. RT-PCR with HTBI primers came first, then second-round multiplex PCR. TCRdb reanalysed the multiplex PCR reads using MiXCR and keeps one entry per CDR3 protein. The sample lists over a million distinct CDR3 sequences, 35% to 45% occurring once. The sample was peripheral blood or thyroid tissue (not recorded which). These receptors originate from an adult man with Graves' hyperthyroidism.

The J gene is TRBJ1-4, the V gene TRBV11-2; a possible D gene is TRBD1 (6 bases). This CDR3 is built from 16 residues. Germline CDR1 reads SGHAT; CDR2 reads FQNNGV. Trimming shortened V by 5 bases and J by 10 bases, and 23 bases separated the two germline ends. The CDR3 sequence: CASSLQGSSVDGKLFF. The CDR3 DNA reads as TGTGCCAGCAGCCTCCAGGGGTCCTCCGTGGATGGAAAACTGTTTTTT.

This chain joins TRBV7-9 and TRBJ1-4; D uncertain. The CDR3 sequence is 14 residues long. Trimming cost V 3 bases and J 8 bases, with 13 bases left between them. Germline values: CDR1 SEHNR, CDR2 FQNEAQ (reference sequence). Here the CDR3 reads CASSFTPSYEKLFF. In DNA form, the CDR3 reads TGTGCCAGCAGCTTTACTCCCTCCTACGAAAAACTGTTTTTT.

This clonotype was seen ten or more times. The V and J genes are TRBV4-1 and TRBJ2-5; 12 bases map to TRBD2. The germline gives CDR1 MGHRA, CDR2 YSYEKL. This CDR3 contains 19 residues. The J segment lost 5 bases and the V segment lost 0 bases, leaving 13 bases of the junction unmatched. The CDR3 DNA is TGCGCCAGCAGCCAAGATTCGGAGACTAGCGGGAGTAAGAGGGAGACCCAGTACTTC. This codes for CASSQDSETSGSKRETQYF.

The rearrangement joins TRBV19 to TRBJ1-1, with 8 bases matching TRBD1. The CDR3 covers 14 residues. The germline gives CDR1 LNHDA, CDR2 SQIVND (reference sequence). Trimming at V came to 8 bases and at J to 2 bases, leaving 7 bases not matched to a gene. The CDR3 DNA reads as TGTGCCAGTGGTGAGGACAGGGACAACACTGAAGCTTTCTTT. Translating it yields CASGEDRDNTEAFF.

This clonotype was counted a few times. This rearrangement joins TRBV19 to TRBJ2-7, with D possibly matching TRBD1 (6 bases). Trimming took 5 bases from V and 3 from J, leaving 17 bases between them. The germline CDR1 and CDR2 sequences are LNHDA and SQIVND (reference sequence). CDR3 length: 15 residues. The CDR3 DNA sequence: TGTGCCAGTAGTGGAAGACAGGCCGGCTACTACGAGCAGTACTTC. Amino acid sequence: CASSGRQAGYYEQYF.

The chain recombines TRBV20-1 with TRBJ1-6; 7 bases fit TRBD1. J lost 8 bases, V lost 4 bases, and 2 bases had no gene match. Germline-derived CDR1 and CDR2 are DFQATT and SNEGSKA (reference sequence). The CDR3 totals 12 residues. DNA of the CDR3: TGCAGTGCTACAGGGGGAGATTCACCCCTCCACTTT. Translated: CSATGGDSPLHF.

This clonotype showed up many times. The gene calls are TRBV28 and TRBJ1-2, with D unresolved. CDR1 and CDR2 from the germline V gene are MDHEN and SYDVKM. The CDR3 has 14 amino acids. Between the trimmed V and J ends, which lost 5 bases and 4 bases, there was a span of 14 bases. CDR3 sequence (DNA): TGTGCCAGCAGTAGGGCGCGCGGAACCTATGGCTACACCTTC. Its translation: CASSRARGTYGYTF.

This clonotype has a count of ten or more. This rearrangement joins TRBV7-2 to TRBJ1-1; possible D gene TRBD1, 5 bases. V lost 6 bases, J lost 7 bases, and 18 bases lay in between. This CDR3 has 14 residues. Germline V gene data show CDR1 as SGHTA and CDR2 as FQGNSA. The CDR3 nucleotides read TGTGCCAGCAGGATGGCAGGGTCACGGGGTGAAGCTTTCTTT. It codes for CASRMAGSRGEAFF.

CDR3: CASSNRPNYEQYF. CDR3 DNA: TGTGCCAGCAGCAACCGACCGAACTACGAGCAGTACTTC. The chain employs TRBV7-2 and TRBJ2-7; no clear D gene. This CDR3 spans 13 amino acids. The germline V gene encodes CDR1 SGHTA and CDR2 FQGNSA. V lost 5 bases and J lost 3, with 11 bases in between. The full variable domain, completed using reference TRBV7-2 and TRBJ2-7, is GAGVSQSPSNKVTEKGKDVELRCDPISGHTALYWYRQSLGQGLEFLIYFQGNSAPDKSGLPSDRFSAERTGGSVSTLTIQRTQQEDSAVYLCASSNRPNYEQYFGPGTRLTVT.

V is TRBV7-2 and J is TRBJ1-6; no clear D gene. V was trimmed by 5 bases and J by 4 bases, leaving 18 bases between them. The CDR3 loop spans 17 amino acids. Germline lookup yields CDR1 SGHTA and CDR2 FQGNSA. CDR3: CASSLGPGQSYNSPLHF. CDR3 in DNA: TGTGCCAGCAGCCTAGGACCGGGCCAAAGTTATAATTCACCCCTCCACTTT.

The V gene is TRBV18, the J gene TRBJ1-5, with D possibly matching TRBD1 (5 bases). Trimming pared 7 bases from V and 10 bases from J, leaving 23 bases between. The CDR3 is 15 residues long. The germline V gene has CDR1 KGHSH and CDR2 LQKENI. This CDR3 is CASFTMSGAGGPQHF. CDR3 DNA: TGTGCCAGCTTCACCATGTCCGGGGCCGGAGGACCCCAGCATTTT.

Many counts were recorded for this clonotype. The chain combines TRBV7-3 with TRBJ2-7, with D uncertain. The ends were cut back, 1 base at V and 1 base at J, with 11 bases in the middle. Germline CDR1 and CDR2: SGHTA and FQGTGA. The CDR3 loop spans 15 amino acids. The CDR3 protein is CASSLNSGASYEQYF. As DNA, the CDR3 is TGTGCCAGCAGCTTAAACTCAGGTGCTTCCTACGAGCAGTACTTC.

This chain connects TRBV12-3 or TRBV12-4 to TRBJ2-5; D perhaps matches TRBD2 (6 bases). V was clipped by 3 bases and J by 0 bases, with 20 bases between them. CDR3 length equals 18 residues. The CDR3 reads CASSLSGRLYPYQETQYF. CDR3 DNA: TGTGCCAGCAGTTTGTCCGGGAGACTCTACCCGTACCAAGAGACCCAGTACTTC.

The CDR3 here is CASSHGGGETQYF. In DNA, the CDR3 is TGTGCCAGCAGCCACGGTGGTGGGGAGACCCAGTACTTC. This chain joins TRBV2 and TRBJ2-5, with D uncertain. V lost 6 bases to trimming and J lost 5 bases, with 13 bases between them. Germline V lookup: CDR1 SNHLY, CDR2 FYNNEI. The CDR3 is made up of 13 amino acids.

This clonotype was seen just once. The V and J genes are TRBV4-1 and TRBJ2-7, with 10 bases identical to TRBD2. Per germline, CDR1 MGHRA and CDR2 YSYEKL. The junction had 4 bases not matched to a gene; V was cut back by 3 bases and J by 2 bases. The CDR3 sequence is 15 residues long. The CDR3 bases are TGCGCCAGCAGCCAGGCGCTAGCGGGAGCCTACGAGCAGTACTTC. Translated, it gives CASSQALAGAYEQYF.

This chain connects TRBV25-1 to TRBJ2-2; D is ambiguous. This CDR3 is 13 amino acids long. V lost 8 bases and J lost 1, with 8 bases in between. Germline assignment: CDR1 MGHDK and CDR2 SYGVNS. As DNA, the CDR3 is TGTGCCAGCCCCGAAGGGAACACCGGGGAGCTGTTTTTT. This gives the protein CASPEGNTGELFF. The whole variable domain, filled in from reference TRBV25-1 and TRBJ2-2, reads EADIYQTPRYLVIGTGKKITLECSQTMGHDKMYWYQQDPGMELHLIHYSYGVNSTEKGDLSSESTVSRIRTEHFPLTLESARPSHTSQYLCASPEGNTGELFFGEGSRLTVL.

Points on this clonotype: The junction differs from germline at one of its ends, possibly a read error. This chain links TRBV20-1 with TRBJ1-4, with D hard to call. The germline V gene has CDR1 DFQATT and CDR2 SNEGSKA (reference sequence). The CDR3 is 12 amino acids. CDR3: CGARSWDEKLFF. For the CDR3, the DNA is TGCGGTGCTAGGAGCTGGGATGAAAAACTGTTTTTT.

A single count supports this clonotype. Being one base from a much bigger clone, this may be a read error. The CDR3 region is CAGSLKQGNEKLFF. The CDR3 DNA sequence: TGTGCCGGCAGCTTAAAACAGGGCAATGAAAAACTGTTTTTT. The V and J genes are TRBV6-5 and TRBJ1-4, with D perhaps TRBD1 (6 bases). From germline, CDR1 is MNHEY and CDR2 SVGAGI. The CDR3 extends over 14 amino acids.

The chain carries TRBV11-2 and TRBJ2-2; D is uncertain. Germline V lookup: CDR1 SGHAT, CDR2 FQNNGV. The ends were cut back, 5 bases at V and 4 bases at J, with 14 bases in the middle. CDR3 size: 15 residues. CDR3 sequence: CASSSGRPGTGELFF. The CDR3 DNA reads TGTGCCAGCAGCAGTGGCCGGCCAGGCACCGGGGAGCTGTTTTTT.

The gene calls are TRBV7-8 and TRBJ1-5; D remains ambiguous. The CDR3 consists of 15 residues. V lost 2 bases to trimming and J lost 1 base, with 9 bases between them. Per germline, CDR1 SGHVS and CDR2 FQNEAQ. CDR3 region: CASSLFAGSNQPQHF. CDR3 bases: TGTGCCAGCAGCTTATTTGCAGGAAGCAATCAGCCCCAGCATTTT.

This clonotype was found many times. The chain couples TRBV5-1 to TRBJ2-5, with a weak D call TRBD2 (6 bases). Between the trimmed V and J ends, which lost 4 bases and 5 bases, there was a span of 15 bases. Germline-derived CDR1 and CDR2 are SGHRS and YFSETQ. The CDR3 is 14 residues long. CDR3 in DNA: TGCGCCAGCAGCAAGGGACTTTCGGGGGAGACCCAGTACTTC. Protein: CASSKGLSGETQYF. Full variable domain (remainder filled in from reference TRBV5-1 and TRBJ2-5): KAGVTQTPRYLIKTRGQQVTLSCSPISGHRSVSWYQQTPGQGLQFLFEYFSETQRNKGNFPGRFSGRQFSNSRSEMNVSTLELGDSALYLCASSKGLSGETQYFGPGTRLLVL.

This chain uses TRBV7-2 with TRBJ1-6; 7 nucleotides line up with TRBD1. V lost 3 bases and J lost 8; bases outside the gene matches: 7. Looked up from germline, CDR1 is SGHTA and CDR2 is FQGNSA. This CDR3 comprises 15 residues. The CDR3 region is CASSFGQVGHSPLHF. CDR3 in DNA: TGTGCCAGCAGCTTTGGACAGGTCGGGCATTCACCCCTCCACTTT.

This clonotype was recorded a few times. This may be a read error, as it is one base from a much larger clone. CDR3 sequence: CSVGTTEAFF. CDR3 bases: TGCAGCGTTGGTACTACTGAAGCTTTCTTT. V is TRBV29-1 and J is TRBJ1-1; D gene unclear. CDR1 is SQVTM, CDR2 ANQGSEA, per germline. V dropped 4 bases and J dropped 5 bases, with 5 bases sitting between them. This CDR3 comprises 10 residues.

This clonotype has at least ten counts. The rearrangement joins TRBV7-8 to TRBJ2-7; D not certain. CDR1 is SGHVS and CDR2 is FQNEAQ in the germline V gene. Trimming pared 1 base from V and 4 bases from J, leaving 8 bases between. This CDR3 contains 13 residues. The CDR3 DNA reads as TGTGCCAGCAGCTTAGTCCAAAAATACGAGCAGTACTTC. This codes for CASSLVQKYEQYF.

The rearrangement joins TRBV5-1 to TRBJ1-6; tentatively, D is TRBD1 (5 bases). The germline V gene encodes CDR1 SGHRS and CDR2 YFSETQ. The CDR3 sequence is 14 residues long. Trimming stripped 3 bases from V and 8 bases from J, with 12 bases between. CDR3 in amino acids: CASSSGTVYSPLHF. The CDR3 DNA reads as TGCGCCAGCAGCTCCGGGACGGTTTATTCACCCCTCCACTTT.

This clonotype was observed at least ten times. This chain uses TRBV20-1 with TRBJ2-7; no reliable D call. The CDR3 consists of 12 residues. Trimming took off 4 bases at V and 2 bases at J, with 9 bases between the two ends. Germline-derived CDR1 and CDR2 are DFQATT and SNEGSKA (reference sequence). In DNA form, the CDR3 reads TGCAGTGCTAAATACCTAACCTACGAGCAGTACTTC. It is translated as CSAKYLTYEQYF.

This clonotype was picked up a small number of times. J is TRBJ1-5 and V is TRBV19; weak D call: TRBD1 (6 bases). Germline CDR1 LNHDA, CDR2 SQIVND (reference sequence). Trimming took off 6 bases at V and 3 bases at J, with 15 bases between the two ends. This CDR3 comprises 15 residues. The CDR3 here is CASSSGTKNNQPQHF. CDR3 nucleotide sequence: TGTGCCAGTAGCAGCGGGACAAAGAACAATCAGCCCCAGCATTTT. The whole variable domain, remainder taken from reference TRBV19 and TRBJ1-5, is DGGITQSPKYLFRKEGQNVTLSCEQNLNHDAMYWYRQDPGQGLRLIYYSQIVNDFQKGDIAEGYSVSREKKESFPLTVTSAQKNPTAFYLCASSSGTKNNQPQHFGDGTRLSIL.

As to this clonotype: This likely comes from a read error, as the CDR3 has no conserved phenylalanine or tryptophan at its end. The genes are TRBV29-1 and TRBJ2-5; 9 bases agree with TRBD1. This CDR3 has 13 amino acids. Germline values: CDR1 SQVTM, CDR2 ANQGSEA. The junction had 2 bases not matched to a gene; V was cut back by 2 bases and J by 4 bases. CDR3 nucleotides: TGCAGCGTTGAAACAGGGGGCCGAGAGACCCAGTACCTC. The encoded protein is CSVETGGRETQYL.

In nucleotides, the CDR3 is TGTGCCAGCAGCTTAGAACGAGCCTTTAATGAAAAACTGTTTTTT. It encodes CASSLERAFNEKLFF. The gene calls are TRBV7-8 and TRBJ1-4; D gene ambiguous. Trimming took off 1 base at V and 4 bases at J, with 10 bases between the two ends. Germline V gene data show CDR1 as SGHVS and CDR2 as FQNEAQ. The CDR3 has 15 residues.

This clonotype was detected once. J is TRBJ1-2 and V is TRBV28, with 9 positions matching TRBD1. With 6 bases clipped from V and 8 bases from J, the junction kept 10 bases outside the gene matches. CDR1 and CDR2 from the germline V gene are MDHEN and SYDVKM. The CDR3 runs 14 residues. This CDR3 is CASSHRQGVGGYTF. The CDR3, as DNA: TGTGCCAGCAGCCACCGACAGGGGGTAGGAGGCTACACCTTC.